This T cell receptor (beta chain) was captured by sequencing in a study of T cells after yellow fever vaccination. The CDR3 sequence is 15 residues long. Trimming cost V 7 bases and J 3 bases, with 17 bases left between them. One entry per CDR3 protein results from TCRdb running MiXCR on the 5' RACE reads. Among fewer than 400,000 distinct CDR3 sequences, about 10% were seen once, and the ten largest hold about 3%. This clonotype was observed many times. The source of this sequence is a young man who received the YFV17D yellow fever vaccine. The chain has TRBV12-3 or TRBV12-4 and TRBJ2-3; D is tentatively TRBD1 or TRBD2 (5 bases each). This specimen was CD4+ T cells sorted from PBMCs, taken 45 days after the yellow fever booster vaccination. CDR3 nucleotide sequence: TGTGCCAGCAACCCGGGGCCAGCGGAGACAGATACGCAGTATTTT. Its protein product is CASNPGPAETDTQYF.